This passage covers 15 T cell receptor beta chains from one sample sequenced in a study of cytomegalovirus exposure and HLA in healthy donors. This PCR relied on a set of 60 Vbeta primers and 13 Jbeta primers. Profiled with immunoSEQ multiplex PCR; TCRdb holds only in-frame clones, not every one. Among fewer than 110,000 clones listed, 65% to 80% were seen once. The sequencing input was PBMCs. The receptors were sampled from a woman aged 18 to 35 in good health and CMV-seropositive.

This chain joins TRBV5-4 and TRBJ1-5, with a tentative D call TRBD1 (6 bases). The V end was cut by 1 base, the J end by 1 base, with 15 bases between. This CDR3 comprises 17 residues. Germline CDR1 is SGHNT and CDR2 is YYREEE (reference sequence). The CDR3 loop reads CASSLPQGLVSNQPQHF. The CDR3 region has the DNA TGTGCCAGCAGCTTGCCCCAGGGGCTGGTGAGCAATCAGCCCCAGCATTTT. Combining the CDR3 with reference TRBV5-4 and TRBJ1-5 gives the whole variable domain ETGVTQSPTHLIKTRGQQVTLRCSSQSGHNTVSWYQQALGQGPQFIFQYYREEENGRGNFPPRFSGLQFPNYSSELNVNALELDDSALYLCASSLPQGLVSNQPQHFGDGTRLSIL.

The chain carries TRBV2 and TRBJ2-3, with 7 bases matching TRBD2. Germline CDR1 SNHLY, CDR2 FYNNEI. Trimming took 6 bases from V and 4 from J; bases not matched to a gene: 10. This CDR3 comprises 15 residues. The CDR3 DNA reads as TGTGCCAGCAGCGCGGGGACTATTTACTCAGATACGCAGTATTTT. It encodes CASSAGTIYSDTQYF.

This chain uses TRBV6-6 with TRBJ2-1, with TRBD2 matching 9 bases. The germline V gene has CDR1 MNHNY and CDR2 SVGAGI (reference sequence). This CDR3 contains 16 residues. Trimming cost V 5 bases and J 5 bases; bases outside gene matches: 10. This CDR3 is CASSGPLAGRDNEQFF. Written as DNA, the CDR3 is TGTGCCAGCAGTGGACCCCTAGCGGGGCGGGACAATGAGCAGTTCTTC.

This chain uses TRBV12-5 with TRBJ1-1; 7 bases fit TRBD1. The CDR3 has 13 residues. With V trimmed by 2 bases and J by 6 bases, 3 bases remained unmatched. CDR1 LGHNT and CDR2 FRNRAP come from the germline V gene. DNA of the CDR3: TGTGCTAGTGGTTTGACAGGGGTCCCTGAAGCTTTCTTT. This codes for CASGLTGVPEAFF.

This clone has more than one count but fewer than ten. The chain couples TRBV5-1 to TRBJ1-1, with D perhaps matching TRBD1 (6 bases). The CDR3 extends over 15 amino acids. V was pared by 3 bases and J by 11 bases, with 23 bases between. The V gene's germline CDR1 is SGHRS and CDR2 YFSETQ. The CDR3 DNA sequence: TGCGCCAGCAGCTGGGGAGGGGGGGCTGGGGGGCACGCTTTCTTT. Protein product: CASSWGGGAGGHAFF. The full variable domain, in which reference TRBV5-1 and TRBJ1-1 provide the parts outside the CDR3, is KAGVTQTPRYLIKTRGQQVTLSCSPISGHRSVSWYQQTPGQGLQFLFEYFSETQRNKGNFPGRFSGRQFSNSRSEMNVSTLELGDSALYLCASSWGGGAGGHAFFGQGTRLTVV.

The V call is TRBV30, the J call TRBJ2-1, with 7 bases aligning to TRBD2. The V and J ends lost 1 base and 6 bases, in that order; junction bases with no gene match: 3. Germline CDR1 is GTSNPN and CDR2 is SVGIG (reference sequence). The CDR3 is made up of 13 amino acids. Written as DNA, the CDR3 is TGTGCCTGGAGTGGCGGGAGTGGCAATGAGCAGTTCTTC. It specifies CAWSGGSGNEQFF.

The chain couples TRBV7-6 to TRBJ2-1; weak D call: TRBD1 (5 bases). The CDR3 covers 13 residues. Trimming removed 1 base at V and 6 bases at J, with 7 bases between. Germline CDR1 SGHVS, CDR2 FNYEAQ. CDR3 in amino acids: CASSLERGNEQFF. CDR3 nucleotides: TGTGCCAGCAGCTTAGAAAGGGGCAATGAGCAGTTCTTC.

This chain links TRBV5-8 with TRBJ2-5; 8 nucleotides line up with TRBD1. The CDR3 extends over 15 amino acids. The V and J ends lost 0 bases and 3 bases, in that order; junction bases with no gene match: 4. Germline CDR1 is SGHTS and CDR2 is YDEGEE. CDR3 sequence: CASSLVGTGEETQYF. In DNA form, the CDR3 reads TGTGCCAGCAGCTTGGTTGGGACAGGAGAAGAGACCCAGTACTTC.

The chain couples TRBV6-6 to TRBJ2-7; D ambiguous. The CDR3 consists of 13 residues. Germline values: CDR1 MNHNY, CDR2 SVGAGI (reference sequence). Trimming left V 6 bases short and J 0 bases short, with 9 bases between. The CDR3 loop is CASSPQSSYEQYF. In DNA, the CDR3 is TGTGCCAGCAGCCCACAAAGCTCCTACGAGCAGTACTTC.

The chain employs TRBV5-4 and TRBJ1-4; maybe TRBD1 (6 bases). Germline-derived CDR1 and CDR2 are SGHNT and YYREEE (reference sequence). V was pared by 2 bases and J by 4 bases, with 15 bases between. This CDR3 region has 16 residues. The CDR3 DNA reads TGTGCCAGCAGCTTTCTGGCGGAAGGGGGTAATGAAAAACTGTTTTTT. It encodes CASSFLAEGGNEKLFF.

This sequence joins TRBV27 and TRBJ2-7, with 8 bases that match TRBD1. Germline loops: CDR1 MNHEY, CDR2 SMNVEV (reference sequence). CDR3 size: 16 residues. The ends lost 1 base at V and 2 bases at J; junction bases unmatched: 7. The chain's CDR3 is CASSLFPDRATYEQYF. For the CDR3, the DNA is TGTGCCAGCAGTTTATTTCCGGACAGGGCGACCTACGAGCAGTACTTC.

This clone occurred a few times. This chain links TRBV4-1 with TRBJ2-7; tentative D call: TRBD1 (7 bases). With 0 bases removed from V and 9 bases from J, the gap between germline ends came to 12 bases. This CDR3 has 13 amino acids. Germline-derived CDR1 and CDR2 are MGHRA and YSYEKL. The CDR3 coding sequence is TGCGCCAGCAGCCAAGACCCCCAGGGGGGGCAGTACTTC. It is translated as CASSQDPQGGQYF.

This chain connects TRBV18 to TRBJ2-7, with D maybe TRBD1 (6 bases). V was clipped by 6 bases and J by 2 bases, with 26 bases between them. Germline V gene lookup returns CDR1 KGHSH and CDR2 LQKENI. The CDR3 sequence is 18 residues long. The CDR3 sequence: CASSRTGSRTSWTYEQYF. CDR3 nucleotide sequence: TGTGCCAGCTCGCGAACAGGGAGTCGAACAAGTTGGACCTACGAGCAGTACTTC.

The CDR3 DNA reads as TGTGCCACCAGCAGTCTTTTGGGGGCCACAGATACGCAGTATTTT. It specifies CATSSLLGATDTQYF. V and J are TRBV15 and TRBJ2-3; a possible D gene is TRBD1 (6 bases). The CDR3 runs 15 residues. Germline assignment: CDR1 LNHNV and CDR2 YYDKDF (reference sequence). V dropped 3 bases and J dropped 2 bases, with 12 bases sitting between them.

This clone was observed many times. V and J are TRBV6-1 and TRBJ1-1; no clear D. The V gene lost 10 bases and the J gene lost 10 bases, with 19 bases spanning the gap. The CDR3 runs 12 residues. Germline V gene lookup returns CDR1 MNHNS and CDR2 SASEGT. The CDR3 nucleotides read TGTGCCACCCTACCGGCGGGAGATCGAGCTTTCTTT. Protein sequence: CATLPAGDRAFF.